The entry below gives a single TCR beta chain sequence along with its context. The antigen remains undetermined. Researchers ran the PCR with 60 Vbeta and 13 Jbeta primers. Method: immunoSEQ multiplex PCR; TCRdb's copy keeps in-frame clones and lacks some. This sample carries 11,000 to 15,000 clones, approximately 57% of them seen once, and the ten largest clones take about a sixth. CDR1 and CDR2 (germline): MGHRA, YSYEKL. This CDR3 region has 15 residues. With V trimmed by 0 bases and J by 4 bases, 3 bases remained unmatched. This sample is part of a study of cytomegalovirus exposure and HLA in healthy donors. Study-wide results and limits: In an earlier analysis, about 87% or about 30%: the productive usage of most TCR beta V segments.

This TCR derives from a woman aged 50 to 60 in good health and CMV-seropositive. The specimen sequenced was PBMCs. The chain is built from TRBV4-1 and TRBJ2-5, with 9 bases matching TRBD1. DNA for the CDR3: TGCGCCAGCAGCCAAGAGGGGACAGGGCTAGAGACCCAGTACTTC. It is translated as CASSQEGTGLETQYF.